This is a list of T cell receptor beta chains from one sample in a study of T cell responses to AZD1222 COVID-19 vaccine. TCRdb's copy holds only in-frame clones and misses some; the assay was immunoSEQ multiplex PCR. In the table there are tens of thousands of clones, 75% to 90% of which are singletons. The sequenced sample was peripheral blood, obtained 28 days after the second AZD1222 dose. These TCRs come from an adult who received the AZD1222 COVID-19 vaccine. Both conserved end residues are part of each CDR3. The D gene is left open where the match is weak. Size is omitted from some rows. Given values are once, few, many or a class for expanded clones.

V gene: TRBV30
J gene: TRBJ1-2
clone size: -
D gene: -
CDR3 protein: CMASPRANWVGGYTF
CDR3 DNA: TGTATGGCTTCACCCAGGGCAAACTGGGTCGGTGGCTACACCTTC

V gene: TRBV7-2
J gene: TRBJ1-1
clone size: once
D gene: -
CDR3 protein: CASSLMQGNTEAFF
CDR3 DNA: TGTGCCAGCAGCTTAATGCAGGGAAACACTGAAGCTTTCTTT

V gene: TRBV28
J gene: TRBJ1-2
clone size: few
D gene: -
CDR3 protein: CASRQGSNYGYTF
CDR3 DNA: TGTGCCAGCAGGCAGGGGTCTAACTATGGCTACACCTTC

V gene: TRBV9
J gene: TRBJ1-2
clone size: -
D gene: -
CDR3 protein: CASRSNYGYTF
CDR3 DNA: TGTGCCAGCAGGTCTAACTATGGCTACACCTTC

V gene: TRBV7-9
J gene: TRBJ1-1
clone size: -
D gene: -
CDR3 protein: CASSARRGNEAFF
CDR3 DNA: TGTGCCAGCAGCGCCAGGCGGGGGAATGAAGCTTTCTTT

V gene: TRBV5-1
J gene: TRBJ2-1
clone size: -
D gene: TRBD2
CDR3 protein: CASSEGLAGVSEQFF
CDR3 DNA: TGCGCCAGCAGCGAGGGACTAGCGGGAGTATCTGAGCAGTTCTTC

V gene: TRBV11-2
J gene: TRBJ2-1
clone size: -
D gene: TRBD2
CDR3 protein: CASSFDSGTYNEQFF
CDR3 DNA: TGTGCCAGCAGCTTTGATAGCGGGACGTACAATGAGCAGTTCTTC

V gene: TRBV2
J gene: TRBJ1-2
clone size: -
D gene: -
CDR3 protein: CASSRSHGSYGYTF
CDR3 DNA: TGTGCCAGCAGCAGAAGCCACGGCAGCTATGGCTACACCTTC

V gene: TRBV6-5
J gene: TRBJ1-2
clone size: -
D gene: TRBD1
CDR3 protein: CASSYSTGNYGYTF
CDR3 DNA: TGTGCCAGCAGTTACTCGACAGGGAACTATGGCTACACCTTC

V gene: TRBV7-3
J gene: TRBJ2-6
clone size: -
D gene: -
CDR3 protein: CASSLGQGSSGANVLTF
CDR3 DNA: TGTGCCAGCAGCTTAGGGCAGGGTAGCTCTGGGGCCAACGTCCTGACTTTC

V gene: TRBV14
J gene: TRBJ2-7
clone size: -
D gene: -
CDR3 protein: CASSQVDGPGYEQYF
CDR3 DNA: TGTGCCAGCAGCCAAGTGGACGGGCCCGGATACGAGCAGTACTTC

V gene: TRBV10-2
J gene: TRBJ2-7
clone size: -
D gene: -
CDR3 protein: CASSELAAQTYEQYF
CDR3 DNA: TGCGCCAGCAGTGAGTTGGCGGCCCAAACCTACGAGCAGTACTTC

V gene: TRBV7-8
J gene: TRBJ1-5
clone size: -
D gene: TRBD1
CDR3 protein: CASSIGQGIGQPQHF
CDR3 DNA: TGTGCCAGCAGCATAGGACAGGGGATCGGTCAGCCCCAGCATTTT

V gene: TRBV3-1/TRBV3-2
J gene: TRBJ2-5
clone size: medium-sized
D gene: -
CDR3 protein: CASSSEASHEGETQYF
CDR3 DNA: TGTGCCAGCAGCAGCGAGGCGTCTCATGAGGGAGAGACCCAGTACTTC